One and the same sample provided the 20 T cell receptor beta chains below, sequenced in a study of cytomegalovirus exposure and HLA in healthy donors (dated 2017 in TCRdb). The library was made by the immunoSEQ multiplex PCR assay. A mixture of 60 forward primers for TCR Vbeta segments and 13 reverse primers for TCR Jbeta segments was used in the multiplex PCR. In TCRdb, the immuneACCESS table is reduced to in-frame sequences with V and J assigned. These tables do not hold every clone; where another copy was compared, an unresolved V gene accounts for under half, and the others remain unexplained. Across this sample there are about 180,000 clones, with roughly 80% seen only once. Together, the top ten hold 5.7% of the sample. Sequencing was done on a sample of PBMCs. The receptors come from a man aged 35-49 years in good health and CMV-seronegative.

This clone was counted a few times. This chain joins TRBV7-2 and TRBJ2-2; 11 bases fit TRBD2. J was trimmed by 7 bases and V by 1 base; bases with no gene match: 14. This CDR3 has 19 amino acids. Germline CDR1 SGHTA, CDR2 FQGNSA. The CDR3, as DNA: TGTGCCAGCAGCTTAGAATCCCCTAGCGGGGGGTCGGTGGGCGGGGAGCTGTTTTTT. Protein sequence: CASSLESPSGGSVGGELFF.

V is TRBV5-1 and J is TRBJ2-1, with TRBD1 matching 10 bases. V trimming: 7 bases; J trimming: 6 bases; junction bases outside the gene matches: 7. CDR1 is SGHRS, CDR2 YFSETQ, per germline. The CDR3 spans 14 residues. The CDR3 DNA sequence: TGCGCCAGCTCCGGGACAGGGGATGCCAATGAGCAGTTCTTC. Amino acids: CASSGTGDANEQFF.

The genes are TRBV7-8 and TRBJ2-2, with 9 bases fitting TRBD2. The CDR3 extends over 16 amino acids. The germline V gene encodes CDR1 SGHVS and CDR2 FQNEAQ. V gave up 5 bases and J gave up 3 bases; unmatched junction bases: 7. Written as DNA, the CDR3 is TGTGCCAGCAGCAAACCTAGCGGGAAGCACACCGGGGAGCTGTTTTTT. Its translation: CASSKPSGKHTGELFF.

CDR3 DNA: TGTGCCAGCAGCTACCGGCCCGGGGTTAAGGGTGAAAAACTGTTTTTT. Protein: CASSYRPGVKGEKLFF. This rearrangement joins TRBV7-2 to TRBJ1-4; D call uncertain. In germline, CDR1 is SGHTA, CDR2 FQGNSA. The CDR3 runs 16 residues. The ends were cut back, 4 bases at V and 7 bases at J, with 19 bases in the middle. The entire variable domain, with the rest obtained from reference TRBV7-2 and TRBJ1-4, is as follows: GAGVSQSPSNKVTEKGKDVELRCDPISGHTALYWYRQSLGQGLEFLIYFQGNSAPDKSGLPSDRFSAERTGGSVSTLTIQRTQQEDSAVYLCASSYRPGVKGEKLFFGSGTQLSVL.

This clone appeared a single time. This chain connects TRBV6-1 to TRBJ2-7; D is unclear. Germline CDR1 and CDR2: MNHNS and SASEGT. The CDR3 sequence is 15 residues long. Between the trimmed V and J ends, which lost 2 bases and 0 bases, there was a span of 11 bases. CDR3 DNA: TGTGCCAGCAGTGAACCGATTTCTAGCTCCTACGAGCAGTACTTC. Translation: CASSEPISSSYEQYF.

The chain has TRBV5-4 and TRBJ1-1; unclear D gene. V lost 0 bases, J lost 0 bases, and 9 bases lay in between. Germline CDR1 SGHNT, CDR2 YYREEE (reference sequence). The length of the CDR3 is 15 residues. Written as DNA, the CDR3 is TGTGCCAGCAGCTTGGGTGGGCTCCTGAACACTGAAGCTTTCTTT. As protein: CASSLGGLLNTEAFF.

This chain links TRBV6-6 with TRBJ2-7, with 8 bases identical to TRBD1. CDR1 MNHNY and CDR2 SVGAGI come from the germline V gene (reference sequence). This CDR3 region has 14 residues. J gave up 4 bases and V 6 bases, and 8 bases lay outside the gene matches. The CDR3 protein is CASSSPGQVYEQYF. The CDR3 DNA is TGTGCCAGCAGCTCCCCGGGACAGGTTTACGAGCAGTACTTC.

CDR3 loop: CASSLNPGTISYNEQFF. In DNA, the CDR3 is TGTGCCAGCAGCTTAAACCCTGGGACTATTTCCTACAATGAGCAGTTCTTC. The chain joins TRBV5-4 to TRBJ2-1; 7 bases are shared with TRBD2. The germline V gene has CDR1 SGHNT and CDR2 YYREEE (reference sequence). V dropped 2 bases and J dropped 1; count of bases not matched to a gene: 9. CDR3 length: 17 residues.

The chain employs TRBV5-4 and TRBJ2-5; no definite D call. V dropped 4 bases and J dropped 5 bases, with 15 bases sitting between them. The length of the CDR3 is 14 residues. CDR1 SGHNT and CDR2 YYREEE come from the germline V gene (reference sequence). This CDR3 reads CASSRKDEVETQYF. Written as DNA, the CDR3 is TGTGCCAGCAGCCGGAAAGACGAGGTTGAGACCCAGTACTTC.

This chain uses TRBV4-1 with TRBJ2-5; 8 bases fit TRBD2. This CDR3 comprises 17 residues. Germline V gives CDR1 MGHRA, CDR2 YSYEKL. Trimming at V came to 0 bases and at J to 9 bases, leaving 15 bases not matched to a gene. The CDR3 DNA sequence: TGCGCCAGCAGCCAAGACCCCCCGGGGCTAGCGGGCGGGGCCCAGTACTTC. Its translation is CASSQDPPGLAGGAQYF.

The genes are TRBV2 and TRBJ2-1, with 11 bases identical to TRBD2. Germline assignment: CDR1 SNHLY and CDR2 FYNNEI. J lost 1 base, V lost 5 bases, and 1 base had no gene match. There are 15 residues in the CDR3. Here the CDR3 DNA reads TGTGCCAGCAGTTTAGCGGGAGGGTCCTACAATGAGCAGTTCTTC. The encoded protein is CASSLAGGSYNEQFF.

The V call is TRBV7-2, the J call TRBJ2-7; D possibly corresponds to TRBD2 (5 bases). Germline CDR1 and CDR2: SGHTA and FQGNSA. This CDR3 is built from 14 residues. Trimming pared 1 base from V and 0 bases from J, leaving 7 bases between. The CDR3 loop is CASSLGLNSYEQYF. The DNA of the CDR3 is TGTGCCAGCAGCTTAGGACTAAACTCCTACGAGCAGTACTTC.

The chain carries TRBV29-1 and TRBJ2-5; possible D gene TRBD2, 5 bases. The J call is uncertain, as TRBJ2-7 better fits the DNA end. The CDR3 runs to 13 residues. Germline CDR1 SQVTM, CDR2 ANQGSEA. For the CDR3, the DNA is TGCAGCGTTGGTCGCGCGGGCCCCTACGAGCAGTACTTC. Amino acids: CSVGRAGPYEQYF.

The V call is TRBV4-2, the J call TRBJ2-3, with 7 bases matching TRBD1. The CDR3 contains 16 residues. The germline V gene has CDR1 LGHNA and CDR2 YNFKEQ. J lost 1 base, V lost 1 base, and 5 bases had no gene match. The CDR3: CASSQGTGVRTDTQYF. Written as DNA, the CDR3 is TGTGCCAGCAGCCAAGGGACAGGCGTGCGCACAGATACGCAGTATTTT.

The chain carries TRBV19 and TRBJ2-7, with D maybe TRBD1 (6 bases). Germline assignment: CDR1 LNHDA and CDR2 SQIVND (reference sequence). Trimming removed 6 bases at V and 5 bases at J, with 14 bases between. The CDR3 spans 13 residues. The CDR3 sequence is CASRSSGTNEQYF. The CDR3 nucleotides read TGTGCCAGTAGATCATCCGGGACAAACGAGCAGTACTTC.

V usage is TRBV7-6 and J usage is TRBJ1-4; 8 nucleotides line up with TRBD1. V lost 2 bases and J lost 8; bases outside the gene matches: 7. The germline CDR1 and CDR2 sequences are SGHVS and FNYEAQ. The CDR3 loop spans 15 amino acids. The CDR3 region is CASSLSGQGGEKLFF. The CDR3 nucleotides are TGTGCCAGCAGCTTATCCGGACAGGGAGGAGAAAAACTGTTTTTT.

CDR3 protein: CASFRGSTEAFF. CDR3 DNA sequence: TGTGCCAGCTTCAGGGGTTCGACTGAAGCTTTCTTT. The gene calls are TRBV2 and TRBJ1-1; the D gene is possibly TRBD1 (6 bases). Germline lookup yields CDR1 SNHLY and CDR2 FYNNEI. V was cut by 8 bases and J by 5 bases, with 12 bases left in between. The CDR3 sequence is 12 residues long.

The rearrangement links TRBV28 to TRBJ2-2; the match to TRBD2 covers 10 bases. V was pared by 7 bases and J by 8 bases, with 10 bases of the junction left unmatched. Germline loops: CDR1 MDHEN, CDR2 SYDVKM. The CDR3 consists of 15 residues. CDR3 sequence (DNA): TGTGCCAGCACCTTAGCGGGAGGTGGGACGGGGGAGCTGTTTTTT. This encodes CASTLAGGGTGELFF.

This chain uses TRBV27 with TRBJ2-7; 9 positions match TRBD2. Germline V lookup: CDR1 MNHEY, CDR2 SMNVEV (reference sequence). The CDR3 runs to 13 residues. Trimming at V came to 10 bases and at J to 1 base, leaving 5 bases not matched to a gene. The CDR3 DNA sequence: TGTGCCACCGGGACTAGCCCGTCCTACGAGCAGTACTTC. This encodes CATGTSPSYEQYF.

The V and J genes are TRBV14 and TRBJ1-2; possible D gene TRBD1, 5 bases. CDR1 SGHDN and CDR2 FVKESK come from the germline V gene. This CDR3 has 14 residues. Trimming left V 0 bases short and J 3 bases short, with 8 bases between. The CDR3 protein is CASSQDDRYYGYTF. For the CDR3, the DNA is TGTGCCAGCAGCCAAGATGACAGATACTATGGCTACACCTTC.